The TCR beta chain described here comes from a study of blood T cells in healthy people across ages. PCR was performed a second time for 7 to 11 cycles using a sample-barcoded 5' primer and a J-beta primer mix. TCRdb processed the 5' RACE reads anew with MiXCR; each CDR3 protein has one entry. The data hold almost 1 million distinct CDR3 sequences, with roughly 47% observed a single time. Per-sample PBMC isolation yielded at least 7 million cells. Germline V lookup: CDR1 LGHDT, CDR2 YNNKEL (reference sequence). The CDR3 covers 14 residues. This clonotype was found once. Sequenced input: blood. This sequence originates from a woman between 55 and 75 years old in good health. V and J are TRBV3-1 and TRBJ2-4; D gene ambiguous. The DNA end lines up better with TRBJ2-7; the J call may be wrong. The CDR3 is CASSRLGAPYEQYF. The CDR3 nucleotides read TGTGCCAGCAGCCGCCTAGGCGCGCCTTACGAGCAGTACTTC.